This is a list of T cell receptor beta chains from one sample in a study of blood T cell repertoires in COVID-19. Data came from immunoSEQ multiplex PCR; TCRdb stores just in-frame clones and leaves some out. The sample holds some 270,000 clones, under 90% seen once. Sequenced input: peripheral blood. These receptors came from a man aged 50-60 years with acute or convalescent COVID-19. Each CDR3 is given with its conserved first and last residue. The D gene is left open where the match is weak. The listing skips clone size in some rows; elsewhere it reads once, few, many or a size class.

J: TRBJ1-4; V: TRBV6-1; size: NA; D: TRBD1; CDR3: CASSSTGINEKLFF; DNA: TGTGCCAGCAGTTCGACAGGGATAAATGAAAAACTGTTTTTT
J: TRBJ2-2; V: TRBV30; size: NA; D: NA; CDR3: CAWTLTAGELFF; DNA: TGTGCCTGGACCCTAACTGCCGGGGAGCTGTTTTTT
J: TRBJ2-3; V: TRBV5-1; size: few; D: TRBD2; CDR3: CASRIAGVRDTQYF; DNA: TGCGCCAGCAGGATCGCGGGGGTCCGGGATACGCAGTATTTT
J: TRBJ1-3; V: TRBV7-8; size: NA; D: TRBD1; CDR3: CASSLTGGARNTIYF; DNA: TGTGCCAGCAGCCTAACAGGGGGCGCGAGAAACACCATATATTTT
J: TRBJ2-3; V: TRBV6-2/TRBV6-3; size: NA; D: TRBD2; CDR3: CASSYSGLAGFYRDTDTQYF; DNA: TGTGCCAGCAGTTACTCCGGGCTAGCGGGGTTTTATCGGGACACAGATACGCAGTATTTT
J: TRBJ2-1; V: TRBV11-2; size: once; D: NA; CDR3: CASSLDGGYNEQFF; DNA: TGTGCCAGCAGCTTAGATGGCGGGTACAATGAGCAGTTCTTC
J: TRBJ1-1; V: TRBV3-1/TRBV3-2; size: few; D: NA; CDR3: CASSLTPGMNTEAFF; DNA: TGTGCCAGCAGCCTCACCCCCGGGATGAACACTGAAGCTTTCTTT
J: TRBJ1-6; V: TRBV19; size: NA; D: NA; CDR3: CASSSNTGIGSPLHF; DNA: TGTGCCAGTAGTTCGAACACAGGGATCGGATCACCCCTCCACTTT
J: TRBJ1-3; V: TRBV7-9; size: once; D: TRBD1; CDR3: CASSSRQGAGNTIYF; DNA: TGTGCCAGCAGCTCTCGACAGGGGGCTGGAAACACCATATATTTT
J: TRBJ2-1; V: TRBV19; size: NA; D: TRBD2; CDR3: CATGRYNEQFF; DNA: TGTGCCACCGGGAGGTACAATGAGCAGTTCTTC
J: TRBJ2-7; V: TRBV7-2; size: NA; D: TRBD2; CDR3: CASSFSGGGYEQYF; DNA: TGTGCCAGCAGCTTTAGCGGGGGTGGCTACGAGCAGTACTTC
J: TRBJ1-2; V: TRBV14; size: NA; D: NA; CDR3: CASSQVTGTTYGYTF; DNA: TGTGCCAGCAGCCAAGTTACAGGGACCACGTATGGCTACACCTTC
J: TRBJ2-5; V: TRBV4-2; size: NA; D: TRBD2; CDR3: CASSQVSGGAGTQYF; DNA: TGTGCCAGCAGCCAAGTTAGCGGGGGTGCCGGGACCCAGTACTTC
J: TRBJ2-1; V: TRBV10-1; size: NA; D: TRBD2; CDR3: CASSESMGGYNEQFF; DNA: TGCGCCAGCAGTGAGTCGATGGGGGGGTACAATGAGCAGTTCTTC
J: TRBJ2-5; V: TRBV7-2; size: NA; D: TRBD1; CDR3: CASSLAGGETQYF; DNA: TGTGCCAGCAGCTTGGCAGGGGGAGAGACCCAGTACTTC
J: TRBJ1-4; V: TRBV19; size: NA; D: TRBD1; CDR3: CASRGTGDEKLFF; DNA: TGTGCCAGTAGGGGGACAGGGGATGAAAAACTGTTTTTT
J: TRBJ1-1; V: TRBV2; size: NA; D: NA; CDR3: CASSTDRGTEAFF; DNA: TGTGCCAGCTCGACAGATAGGGGCACTGAAGCTTTCTTT
J: TRBJ1-6; V: TRBV2; size: NA; D: TRBD1; CDR3: CASSANRGLGSPLHF; DNA: TGTGCCAGCAGTGCCAACAGGGGGCTGGGGTCACCCCTCCACTTT